This TCR beta chain was recorded in a study of T cell responses to AZD1222 COVID-19 vaccine. General study results and limits: The study found Spike-specific TCR breadth and depth rose after two AZD1222 doses. Baseline serology detected seropositivity in only six or seven AZD1222 recipients. Most donors were white British and more were female, and clonal diversity was possibly underestimated. The CD4 TCRs associated with vaccination extended across spike and predominated at 160-218 and 743-854.

Points on this clone: Its antigen remains unknown.

Sequencing used immunoSEQ multiplex PCR; TCRdb keeps in-frame clones, though not all of them. The sample records some 120,000 clones, approximately 85% being singletons. Germline CDR1 reads MNHEY; CDR2 reads SMNVEV (reference sequence). The CDR3 contains 16 residues. Germline trimming cut 4 bases from V and 5 bases from J; bases unmatched to any gene: 11. This TCR derives from an adult in good health. The rearrangement uses TRBV27 and TRBJ2-5, with 9 bases matching TRBD1. The source material was peripheral blood, sampled on day 0 of AZD1222 vaccination. The CDR3 here is CASSSSGTGFVETQYF. Written as DNA, the CDR3 is TGTGCCAGCAGTTCCTCCGGGACAGGGTTCGTCGAGACCCAGTACTTC.